Here is one TCR beta chain with its context. Its antigen remains unknown. CDR3 length equals 15 residues. CDR1 and CDR2 from the germline V gene are SEHNR and FQNEAQ (reference sequence). Trimming took 1 base from V and 15 from J; bases not matched to a gene: 15. TCRdb used MiXCR to reprocess the 5' RACE reads, holding one entry per CDR3 protein. Of 500,000 to 650,000 distinct CDR3 sequences in the sample, roughly a sixth were seen once. The record originates from a study of T cells after yellow fever vaccination. General study findings and limits: Some clonotypes, a small share, were shared between CD4 and CD8 compartments. Researchers cautioned that FACS-sorted repertoires could harbor abundant clonotypes contaminating from the bulk population. Weaker in magnitude, the secondary response showed a faster peak on day 5 versus 15.

V and J are TRBV7-9 and TRBJ2-1; 7 nucleotides match TRBD1. This specimen was PBMCs, taken about 5 days after the first yellow fever vaccination. This receptor was identified in a man aged 18 to 30 who received the YFV17D yellow fever vaccine. DNA of the CDR3: TGTGCCAGCAGCTTAGATGCCCAGTGGGACAGCCCCAGGTTCTTC. Translated, it gives CASSLDAQWDSPRFF. Based on the CDR3 plus reference TRBV7-9 and TRBJ2-1, the full variable domain is DTGVSQNPRHKITKRGQNVTFRCDPISEHNRLYWYRQTLGQGPEFLTYFQNEAQLEKSRLLSDRFSAERPKGSFSTLEIQRTEQGDSAMYLCASSLDAQWDSPRFFGPGTRLTVL.